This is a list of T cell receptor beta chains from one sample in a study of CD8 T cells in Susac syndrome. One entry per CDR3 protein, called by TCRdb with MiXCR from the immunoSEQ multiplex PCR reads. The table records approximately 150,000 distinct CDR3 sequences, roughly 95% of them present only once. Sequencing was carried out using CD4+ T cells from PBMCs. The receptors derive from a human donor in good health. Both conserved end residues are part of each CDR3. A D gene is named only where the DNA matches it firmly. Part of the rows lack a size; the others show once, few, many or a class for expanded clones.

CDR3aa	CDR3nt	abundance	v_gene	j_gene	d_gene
CAWSVRISGDGYTF	TGTGCCTGGAGTGTAAGGATAAGCGGCGATGGCTACACCTTC	-	TRBV30	TRBJ1-2	-
CASSQERTSYNEQFF	TGTGCCAGCAGCCAAGAGCGGACCTCCTACAATGAGCAGTTCTTC	-	TRBV3-1	TRBJ2-1	-
CASSGGQGLAGSYNEQFF	TGTGCCAGCAGTGGGGGACAGGGACTAGCGGGATCCTACAATGAGCAGTTCTTC	-	TRBV12-3/TRBV12-4	TRBJ2-1	TRBD2
CASSLRLSQETQYF	TGTGCCAGCAGCTTGCGACTTTCACAAGAGACCCAGTACTTC	-	TRBV5-4	TRBJ2-5	-
CSARDPVSGIYGYTF	TGCAGTGCTAGAGACCCCGTCTCAGGGATCTATGGCTACACCTTC	once	TRBV20-1	TRBJ1-2	-
CASRRTSGRTEQFF	TGTGCCAGCAGGCGGACTAGCGGGAGGACGGAGCAGTTCTTC	-	TRBV2	TRBJ2-1	TRBD2
CSASIRAQGKNIQYF	TGCAGTGCCTCCATCCGGGCGCAGGGTAAAAACATTCAGTACTTC	-	TRBV20-1	TRBJ2-4	-
CASSPPGIPGNTIYF	TGTGCCAGCAGCCCCCCCGGGATACCCGGAAACACCATATATTTT	-	TRBV7-9	TRBJ1-3	-
CSVEGTPGPNTEAFF	TGCAGCGTTGAAGGGACCCCGGGCCCGAACACTGAAGCTTTCTTT	-	TRBV29-1	TRBJ1-1	-
CAWSVQGRDYGYTF	TGTGCCTGGAGTGTGCAGGGGAGAGACTATGGCTACACCTTC	-	TRBV30	TRBJ1-2	-
CASSRTGTATNYGYTF	TGTGCCAGCAGCCGGACCGGGACAGCAACTAACTATGGCTACACCTTC	-	TRBV16	TRBJ1-2	TRBD1
CASSVTGVTYGQYF	TGTGCCAGCAGTGTGACAGGGGTCACCTACGGGCAGTACTTC	-	TRBV28	TRBJ2-7	TRBD1
CATSRAQETQYF	TGTGCCACCAGCAGAGCACAAGAGACCCAGTACTTC	-	TRBV15	TRBJ2-5	-
CASKGRLAGGAQYF	TGTGCCAGCAAAGGGAGACTAGCGGGAGGGGCGCAGTATTTT	-	TRBV6-5	TRBJ2-3	TRBD2
CSARLLGALGQPQHF	TGCAGTGCTAGGTTGCTCGGGGCCCTGGGCCAGCCCCAGCATTTT	-	TRBV20-1	TRBJ1-5	-
CASSLVSYWTDTQYF	TGTGCCAGCAGCTTAGTCTCCTACTGGACAGATACGCAGTATTTT	-	TRBV7-2	TRBJ2-3	-
CAWSWGEGLGYEQYF	TGTGCCTGGAGTTGGGGTGAGGGATTGGGCTACGAGCAGTACTTC	-	TRBV30	TRBJ2-7	-